A selection of T cell receptor beta chains follows, all from one sample in a study of cytomegalovirus exposure and HLA in healthy donors. Here immunoSEQ multiplex PCR was the method, and the copy in TCRdb shows in-frame clones only, minus some. The sample holds tens of thousands of clones. Sequencing was carried out using PBMCs. These receptors came from a female donor in good health and CMV-seronegative. Each CDR3 is given with its conserved first and last residue. For some rows the clone size is stated as once, few or many, or as a class when expanded; others skip it.

v_gene	abundance	j_gene	CDR3aa
TRBV5-4	.	TRBJ1-5	CASSLFGSSNQPQHF
TRBV14	.	TRBJ1-3	CASSPRRGQGNTIYF
TRBV7-2	.	TRBJ1-6	CASSLGRQGLIHF
TRBV25-1	.	TRBJ1-6	CASSGGQAIRNNSPLHF
TRBV7-2	.	TRBJ2-3	CASSFYTDTQYF
TRBV30	.	TRBJ2-5	CAWSVQRTGQYF
TRBV28	.	TRBJ2-7	CASSLVYEQYF
TRBV30	.	TRBJ1-3	CAWSESGGNTIYF
TRBV4-2	.	TRBJ1-2	CASSLDRNYGYTF
TRBV19	.	TRBJ1-5	CASSTPRTGRGQPQHF
TRBV5-6	.	TRBJ2-5	CASSLVVSPNQETQYF
TRBV28	.	TRBJ2-1	CASSLSGGRNEQFF
TRBV6-5	.	.	CASTSAGEQYF
TRBV9	.	TRBJ1-2	CAGSVGTSGSGLYGYTF
TRBV6-1	medium-sized	TRBJ1-1	CASRHREMNTEAFF
TRBV27	.	TRBJ2-1	CASSFLGLAEEQFF
TRBV5-1	.	TRBJ1-2	CASSQGRPYGYTF
TRBV5-1	.	TRBJ1-6	CASGDISGGVSPLHF
TRBV7-9	.	TRBJ2-3	CASSPRGSATDTQYF
TRBV6-6	.	TRBJ1-2	CASSPTGQGYGYTF
TRBV7-8	.	TRBJ2-7	CASTQREGISYEQYF
TRBV12-5	.	TRBJ1-2	CASGPLLKGGGGYTF
TRBV5-5	.	TRBJ1-2	CASSESLGGWGYTF
TRBV4-2	.	TRBJ2-3	CASSHYGGGLRTQYF
TRBV9	.	TRBJ1-2	CASRRLDSVYGYTF
TRBV30	.	TRBJ2-4	CAWSKSGAKNIQYF
TRBV11-3	.	TRBJ2-5	CASSLPRTPSETQYF
TRBV7-2	.	TRBJ1-2	CASSLAFGTGGYGYTF
TRBV15	.	TRBJ2-7	CATSRDSGRDRFQYF
TRBV4-1	.	TRBJ2-5	CASSQWGPPETQYF
TRBV5-5	.	TRBJ1-4	CASSGGDRGINEKLFF
TRBV6-1	.	TRBJ2-5	CASSGGTAQETQYF
TRBV6-5	.	TRBJ2-3	CASSPGDYRDTQYF
TRBV5-1	.	TRBJ2-6	CASSTGSGANVLTF
TRBV7-9	.	TRBJ2-1	CASSFRVNEQFF
TRBV4-3	.	TRBJ2-1	CASSQAAGNLYNEQFF
TRBV9	.	TRBJ2-3	CASSVDGGSDTQYF
TRBV27	.	TRBJ2-7	CASRDAGGREQYF
TRBV30	.	TRBJ1-6	CAWSVGVGASPLHF
TRBV29-1	.	TRBJ1-1	CSVDGGDTEAFF
TRBV27	.	TRBJ1-1	CAVRGRGASTEAFF
TRBV28	.	TRBJ1-2	CASSSDLLYGYTF
TRBV28	.	TRBJ1-2	CASIPGTGANYGYTF
TRBV5-4	.	TRBJ2-7	CASSPGTSGSFYEQYF
TRBV6-5	.	TRBJ1-2	CASSPGHLPNYGYTF
TRBV2	.	TRBJ1-1	CASRYRQLNTEAFF
TRBV9	.	TRBJ2-3	CASSGLAVSTDTQYF
TRBV28	.	TRBJ2-2	CASSYTGVGGELFF
TRBV5-6	.	TRBJ2-2	CASSLVQNTGELFF
TRBV5-1	.	TRBJ1-2	CASSWGQGANNYGYTF
TRBV5-4	.	TRBJ2-1	CASSTPSGDYNEQFF
TRBV30	.	TRBJ1-1	CAWSVLGTGGAAEAFF
TRBV9	.	TRBJ2-5	CASSVVGTGVVETQYF
TRBV7-9	.	TRBJ2-3	CASSLEASGAMSTQYF
TRBV10-1	.	TRBJ2-2	CASSEQTNTGELFF
TRBV6-5	.	TRBJ1-6	CASTFGQGGVEPLHF
TRBV19	.	TRBJ2-1	CASSKQASSYNEQFF